A single TCR beta chain is shown here with its context. Its specificity is not known. A marrow graft followed busulfan-fludarabine conditioning, with cyclophosphamide on days +3 and +4. This sample was included in a study of T cells after posttransplantation cyclophosphamide. Study results and caveats: Later post-transplant blood repertoires were often dominated by donor CD8+ memory clones.

TCRdb keeps only in-frame clones here, not all; method: immunoSEQ multiplex PCR. This sample has roughly 20,000 clones, with 70% to 85% found just once. The V gene lost 1 base and the J gene lost 1 base, with 12 bases spanning the gap. Germline V gives CDR1 SGHDN, CDR2 FVKESK. CDR3 size: 16 residues. The chain links TRBV14 to TRBJ2-3, with a tentative D call TRBD2 (6 bases). The sequencing used PBMCs, collected after an allogeneic stem cell transplant with post-transplant cyclophosphamide. The sequence came from a male patient younger than 45 who received an allogeneic stem cell transplant from a related donor, was CMV-positive, and had acute GVHD only. The graft donor may have given rise to some T cells. The CDR3 loop is CASSQGRGWGTDTQYF. Here the CDR3 DNA reads TGTGCCAGCAGCCAAGGTCGGGGGTGGGGCACAGATACGCAGTATTTT.